The 7 T cell receptor beta chains below come from one sample, sequenced in a study of T cells expressing NK-cell markers. TCRdb re-called the 5' RACE reads and gives one entry per CDR3 protein, without DNA. This table holds about 460,000 distinct CDR3 sequences. Sequenced sample: blood T cells: a sorted CD56 or NKG2C T cell subset, CD4+ or CD8+ T cells, or bulk PBMC T cells (not recorded which). These receptor sequences come from a woman aged 45-65 years in good health.

The chain joins TRBV5-1 to TRBJ2-1; TCRdb's D gene call, TRBD2, goes unchecked for lack of DNA. Germline V gene sequence: CDR1 SGHRS, CDR2 YFSETQ. This CDR3 has 17 amino acids. The chain's CDR3 is CASSFDTSGSPSNEQFF.

The chain is built from TRBV6-6 and TRBJ1-6; the D call from TCRdb, TRBD1, cannot be confirmed without DNA. From germline, CDR1 is MNHNY and CDR2 SVGAGI (reference sequence). The CDR3 has 11 residues. Here the CDR3 reads CASSSGGPIHF.

V usage is TRBV12-3 or TRBV12-4 and J usage is TRBJ2-1; TCRdb's D gene call, TRBD2, goes unchecked for lack of DNA. CDR3 length: 15 amino acids. The CDR3 protein is CASIGGALARDEQFF.

V gene TRBV12-3 or TRBV12-4 combines with J gene TRBJ2-2; the D call from TCRdb, TRBD1, cannot be confirmed without DNA. The CDR3 runs to 16 residues. The CDR3 reads CASIPTLSGNTGELFF.

The gene calls are TRBV7-6 and TRBJ2-1; TCRdb selects TRBD1, and the lack of DNA leaves this call unchecked. The CDR3 consists of 16 residues. In germline, CDR1 is SGHVS, CDR2 FNYEAQ. CDR3 amino acids: CASSPRTKGTFNEQFF.

This CDR3 is CSARIQSTSGRDRGTQYF. The V call is TRBV20-1, the J call TRBJ2-3; the D gene TCRdb calls, TRBD2, cannot be checked with no DNA. The CDR3 loop spans 18 amino acids. Germline V CDR1 and CDR2: DFQATT, SNEGSKA (reference sequence).

The chain uses TRBV15 and TRBJ2-1; TCRdb selects TRBD2, and the lack of DNA leaves this call unchecked. This CDR3 comprises 16 residues. Looked up from germline, CDR1 is LNHNV and CDR2 is YYDKDF (reference sequence). The CDR3 sequence: CATSRDPNSGGNEQFF.